The 27 T cell receptor beta chains reported below all come from one sample, sequenced in a study of neoadjuvant anti-PD-1 for oral cavity cancer. Repertoires were generated with immunoSEQ multiplex PCR, while TCRdb's copy carries only in-frame clones and drops some. The data contain some 71,000 clones, about 86% of them seen just once; the ten biggest clones take up more than 3%. Source: PBMCs, taken before nivolumab (anti-PD-1) treatment. The receptors here all came from a person between 40 and 85 years old with oral cavity squamous cell carcinoma.

This chain connects TRBV6-1 to TRBJ2-5, with 9 bases fitting TRBD1. The ends lost 10 bases at V and 4 bases at J; junction bases unmatched: 7. There are 13 residues in the CDR3. CDR1 is MNHNS, CDR2 SASEGT, per germline. CDR3 bases: TGTGCCATCAACCCGACAGGGGGAGAGACCCAGTACTTC. This translates into CAINPTGGETQYF.

The rearrangement uses TRBV7-9 and TRBJ2-3; D is uncertain. The V end was cut by 3 bases, the J end by 2 bases, with 6 bases between. This CDR3 comprises 13 residues. Germline values: CDR1 SEHNR, CDR2 FQNEAQ (reference sequence). CDR3 coding DNA: TGTGCCAGCAGCTTTTCTCTCACAGATACGCAGTATTTT. Translating it yields CASSFSLTDTQYF.

The rearrangement links TRBV5-1 to TRBJ2-5; perhaps TRBD2 as D (5 bases). Trimming shortened V by 2 bases and J by 5 bases, and 16 bases separated the two germline ends. CDR3 length equals 15 residues. Looked up from germline, CDR1 is SGHRS and CDR2 is YFSETQ. CDR3 in DNA: TGCGCCAGCAGCTTAAGTCCCTCCCGCGGGGAGACCCAGTACTTC. It yields the protein CASSLSPSRGETQYF.

This sequence joins TRBV14 and TRBJ1-2; no clear D. Per germline, CDR1 SGHDN and CDR2 FVKESK. Trimming pared 3 bases from V and 0 bases from J, leaving 26 bases between. This CDR3 contains 20 residues. The CDR3 DNA sequence: TGTGCCAGCAGCCACTTCCCCGGCCCATGGAACCAGAGTGCTAACTATGGCTACACCTTC. It is translated as CASSHFPGPWNQSANYGYTF.

This rearrangement joins TRBV7-3 to TRBJ2-3; 7 nucleotides line up with TRBD2. V was clipped by 2 bases and J by 2 bases; unmatched bases: 4. This CDR3 region has 15 residues. Germline V gene data show CDR1 as SGHTA and CDR2 as FQGTGA. CDR3 sequence (DNA): TGTGCCAGCAGCTTAGGGCTAGCGGACACAGATACGCAGTATTTT. It translates to CASSLGLADTDTQYF.

This clone was seen a single time. The rearrangement joins TRBV5-4 to TRBJ1-1, with TRBD1 matching over 8 bases. The CDR3 spans 14 residues. CDR1 is SGHNT, CDR2 YYREEE, per germline (reference sequence). Trimming took 1 base from V and 1 from J; bases not matched to a gene: 0. CDR3 nucleotides: TGTGCCAGCAGCTTGACAGGGGGGAACACTGAAGCTTTCTTT. Translation gives CASSLTGGNTEAFF.

This clone was seen a handful of times. This CDR3 reads CASSRVRGGNIQYF. CDR3 DNA sequence: TGCGCCAGCAGCCGCGTTCGGGGAGGAAACATTCAGTACTTC. The chain carries TRBV5-1 and TRBJ2-4; tentatively, D is TRBD2 (6 bases). V gave up 4 bases and J gave up 6 bases, with 14 bases separating them. The V gene's germline CDR1 is SGHRS and CDR2 YFSETQ. This CDR3 region has 14 residues.

This clone was counted between two and nine times. The chain carries TRBV10-1 and TRBJ1-1, with 9 nucleotides matching TRBD1. J gave up 3 bases and V 5 bases, and 7 bases lay outside the gene matches. The CDR3 spans 15 residues. Germline values: CDR1 WNHNN, CDR2 SYGVQD (reference sequence). Here the CDR3 DNA reads TGCGCCAGCAGTCCGGGACAGGGCTCGTACACTGAAGCTTTCTTT. It codes for CASSPGQGSYTEAFF.

DNA for the CDR3: TGTGCCAGCACCCTTGGGGGAAGGGGGCTGTTTTTT. This gives the protein CASTLGGRGLFF. The chain uses TRBV6-1 and TRBJ2-2; D could derive from TRBD1 or TRBD2 (5 bases each). CDR3 length: 12 amino acids. From germline, CDR1 is MNHNS and CDR2 SASEGT. The ends were cut back, 7 bases at V and 13 bases at J, with 16 bases in the middle.

This clone is a singleton in its sample. The V call is TRBV9, the J call TRBJ2-7, with D perhaps given as TRBD1 or TRBD2 (5 bases each). Looked up from germline, CDR1 is SGDLS and CDR2 is YYNGEE. The CDR3 is 17 amino acids. V gave up 0 bases and J gave up 2 bases, with 18 bases separating them. The CDR3 DNA follows: TGTGCCAGCAGCGTAGGAGGGGTTGGGCTAGGACCCTACGAGCAGTACTTC. The encoded protein is CASSVGGVGLGPYEQYF. The full variable domain, in which reference TRBV9 and TRBJ2-7 provide the parts outside the CDR3, is DSGVTQTPKHLITATGQRVTLRCSPRSGDLSVYWYQQSLDQGLQFLIQYYNGEERAKGNILERFSAQQFPDLHSELNLSSLELGDSALYFCASSVGGVGLGPYEQYFGPGTRLTVT.

The V and J genes are TRBV28 and TRBJ1-5; no clear D. The CDR3 contains 13 residues. Per germline, CDR1 MDHEN and CDR2 SYDVKM. V lost 6 bases and J 6 bases, leaving 12 bases between the germline ends. The CDR3 nucleotides read TGTGCCAGCAGATCAAGGGCTAGTCAGCCCCAGCATTTT. It specifies CASRSRASQPQHF.

Notes on this clone: At one of its ends the junction is not consistent with the germline gene, which may arise from a read error. This chain joins TRBV6-4 and TRBJ2-2, with 7 bases matching TRBD1. The V gene's germline CDR1 is MRHNA and CDR2 SNTAGT. The CDR3 runs to 14 residues. The CDR3 is CASRDRAPTGELFF. CDR3 sequence (DNA): TGTGCCAGCCGTGACAGGGCTCCCACCGGGGAGCTGTTTTTT.

The J gene is TRBJ2-1, the V gene TRBV7-9, with D tentatively TRBD1 (5 bases). Trimming cost V 5 bases and J 5 bases, with 13 bases left between them. The CDR3 spans 14 residues. Per germline, CDR1 SEHNR and CDR2 FQNEAQ (reference sequence). CDR3 loop: CASSLRVLDNEQFF. The DNA for the CDR3 is TGTGCCAGCAGCCTCAGGGTTTTGGACAATGAGCAGTTCTTC. Complete variable domain (other parts from reference TRBV7-9 and TRBJ2-1): DTGVSQNPRHKITKRGQNVTFRCDPISEHNRLYWYRQTLGQGPEFLTYFQNEAQLEKSRLLSDRFSAERPKGSFSTLEIQRTEQGDSAMYLCASSLRVLDNEQFFGPGTRLTVL.

The V and J genes are TRBV7-2 and TRBJ2-5, with D hard to call. V lost 4 bases to trimming and J lost 5 bases, with 11 bases between them. The CDR3 runs 13 residues. The germline V gene encodes CDR1 SGHTA and CDR2 FQGNSA. CDR3 nucleotides: TGTGCCAGCAGCTCCCCGTCTAGGGAGACCCAGTACTTC. Amino acid sequence: CASSSPSRETQYF.

This chain uses TRBV5-6 with TRBJ1-2; tentative D call: TRBD1 (6 bases). CDR3 length: 16 residues. Germline CDR1 is SGHDT and CDR2 is YYEEEE. V lost 4 bases and J lost 4, with 20 bases in between. The CDR3 reads CASSPLDRPPGYGYTF. CDR3 in DNA: TGTGCCAGCAGCCCCCTGGACAGACCCCCCGGCTATGGCTACACCTTC.

The rearrangement joins TRBV7-3 to TRBJ2-7; 10 nucleotides line up with TRBD2. The CDR3 has 15 residues. Germline assignment: CDR1 SGHTA and CDR2 FQGTGA. V gave up 4 bases and J gave up 2 bases; unmatched junction bases: 5. CDR3 loop: CASSSGLAPAYEQYF. The CDR3 bases are TGTGCCAGCAGCTCGGGACTAGCGCCCGCCTACGAGCAGTACTTC.

The chain has TRBV9 and TRBJ2-7; 7 bases align to TRBD1. Germline V CDR1 and CDR2: SGDLS, YYNGEE. This CDR3 has 15 residues. V dropped 4 bases and J dropped 3; count of bases not matched to a gene: 10. Here the CDR3 DNA reads TGTGCCAGCAGCCCAGGGGGAAACCAAGTCTACGAGCAGTACTTC. As protein: CASSPGGNQVYEQYF.

The V call is TRBV29-1, the J call TRBJ2-2; D uncertain. CDR1 SQVTM and CDR2 ANQGSEA come from the germline V gene. Trimming shortened V by 5 bases and J by 1 base, and 5 bases separated the two germline ends. The CDR3 is 12 residues long. CDR3 sequence reads: CSVPWNTGELFF. The CDR3 nucleotides are TGCAGCGTTCCCTGGAACACCGGGGAGCTGTTTTTT.

V is TRBV4-1 and J is TRBJ1-3; the D is unclear. The CDR3 is 13 amino acids. Germline loops: CDR1 MGHRA, CDR2 YSYEKL. V gave up 2 bases and J gave up 3 bases, with 5 bases separating them. For the CDR3, the DNA is TGCGCCAGCAGCCAAACCGTTGGAAACACCATATATTTT. It codes for CASSQTVGNTIYF.

This clone turned up a few times. The V gene is TRBV7-2, the J gene TRBJ2-2; D not resolved. CDR3 length: 13 residues. In germline, CDR1 is SGHTA, CDR2 FQGNSA. The V end lost 3 bases, the J end lost 3 bases, and 5 bases lay between the germline ends. CDR3 protein: CASSFADTGELFF. CDR3 DNA: TGTGCCAGCAGCTTCGCCGACACCGGGGAGCTGTTTTTT.

The chain is built from TRBV21-1 and TRBJ1-5; the table names TRBD1, a call not compared with the DNA. TRBV21-1 is designated a pseudogene. The CDR3 runs to 15 residues. CDR3 region: CASSNQRQARGPQHF. CDR3 bases: TGTGCCAGCAGCAATCAAAGACAGGCCAGGGGGCCCCAGCATTTT.

This rearrangement joins TRBV4-1 to TRBJ2-7; 7 nucleotides agree with TRBD1. CDR1 and CDR2 (germline): MGHRA, YSYEKL. J was trimmed by 3 bases and V by 4 bases; bases with no gene match: 12. CDR3 size: 16 residues. The chain's CDR3 is CASSRGMTGNLYEQYF. The CDR3 region has the DNA TGCGCCAGCAGCCGAGGGATGACAGGGAACCTCTACGAGCAGTACTTC.

The V gene is TRBV7-9, the J gene TRBJ2-7; perhaps TRBD2 as D (6 bases). Germline lookup yields CDR1 SEHNR and CDR2 FQNEAQ (reference sequence). Trimming removed 5 bases at V and 4 bases at J, with 9 bases between. This CDR3 comprises 12 residues. CDR3 region: CASSELAYEQYF. As DNA, the CDR3 is TGTGCCAGCAGCGAACTAGCATACGAGCAGTACTTC.

The genes are TRBV11-3 and TRBJ2-1; D gene uncertain. The CDR3 loop spans 12 amino acids. The germline CDR1 and CDR2 sequences are SGHNT and YENEEA. V lost 1 base and J lost 9, with 7 bases in between. The CDR3 region has the DNA TGTGCCAGCAGCTTAGTTGTCGGTGAGCAGTTCTTC. Its protein is CASSLVVGEQFF.

This clone was seen a few times. The chain is built from TRBV6-1 and TRBJ1-2, with 9 bases aligning to TRBD1. The CDR3 contains 13 residues. Trimming removed 3 bases from V and 11 bases from J; junction bases left unmatched: 7. Per the germline V gene, CDR1 is MNHNS and CDR2 is SASEGT. CDR3 DNA sequence: TGTGCCAGCAGTGAGATGACAGGGGGGGAGTACACCTTC. Translation gives CASSEMTGGEYTF.

The chain combines TRBV2 with TRBJ1-1, with D unclear. Germline V gives CDR1 SNHLY, CDR2 FYNNEI. The CDR3 contains 13 residues. Trimming pared 4 bases from V and 2 bases from J, leaving 8 bases between. The DNA of the CDR3 is TGTGCCAGCAGTGCTGGCGGTAACACTGAAGCTTTCTTT. Translating it yields CASSAGGNTEAFF. Drawing the rest from reference TRBV2 and TRBJ1-1, the complete variable domain is EPEVTQTPSHQVTQMGQEVILRCVPISNHLYFYWYRQILGQKVEFLVSFYNNEISEKSEIFDDQFSVERPDGSNFTLKIRSTKLEDSAMYFCASSAGGNTEAFFGQGTRLTVV.

This chain links TRBV27 with TRBJ1-6; D is unclear. Looked up from germline, CDR1 is MNHEY and CDR2 is SMNVEV (reference sequence). The V gene lost 6 bases and the J gene lost 6 bases, with 3 bases spanning the gap. This CDR3 has 11 residues. The CDR3 reads CASRFNSPLHF. Written as DNA, the CDR3 is TGTGCCAGCAGGTTTAATTCACCCCTCCACTTT.